This T cell receptor beta chain emerged from a study of post-analysis software for immune sequencing data. Study-level background: Several disease courses (relapsing-remitting, secondary progressive and progressive-relapsing) of multiple sclerosis were included. Study-wide results and caveats: In multiple sclerosis, normalized Chao1 diversity was significantly below that of controls. In patients, TRBV5-6, TRBV5-1 and TRBV20-1 belonged to 4 or 5 TRBV segments found more frequently than in controls.

Germline V gene sequence: CDR1 MRHNA, CDR2 SNTAGT. The CDR3 contains 14 residues. This clonotype was counted a few times. Its antigen is currently unknown. A junction end diverges from the germline sequence, so it may reflect a read error. Carried by the TCR beta cDNA libraries were unique molecular identifiers. A single record per CDR3 protein comes from TCRdb applying MiXCR to the PCR reads. The profile shows hundreds of thousands of distinct CDR3 sequences, around 64% of them singletons. This clonotype originated in a girl aged 2-15 years with multiple sclerosis. The chain recombines TRBV6-4 with TRBJ2-3; no definite D call. The sample was blood. The CDR3, as DNA: TGTGCCAGTAGTGACGAAGGCAGCACAGATACGCAGTATTTT. Translation gives CASSDEGSTDTQYF.